The TCR beta chain under discussion was sequenced for a study of cytomegalovirus exposure and HLA in healthy donors. General study points: Trimming of TCR beta V- and J-genes showed a link, identified in a later analysis, to a missense DCLRE1C variant. Links to common viral pathogens appeared, in a later analysis, for several of the most significant clusters.

On this clone: Its matching antigen is unknown.

Primers: 60 Vbeta forward and 13 Jbeta reverse. Sequencing was performed with immunoSEQ multiplex PCR; in TCRdb, only in-frame clones are kept and a portion is missing. The table includes approximately 160,000 clones, 70% detected once. V shed 1 base and J shed 6 bases, with 5 bases lying between them. CDR3 length equals 12 residues. Germline CDR1 is SNHLY and CDR2 is FYNNEI. The specimen sequenced was PBMCs. This sequence was found in a man between 18 and 29 years old in good health and CMV-seropositive. This chain uses TRBV2 with TRBJ2-3; D perhaps matches TRBD2 (5 bases). The CDR3 DNA is TGTGCCAGCAGTGAAGGCGGGGATACGCAGTATTTT. It specifies CASSEGGDTQYF.